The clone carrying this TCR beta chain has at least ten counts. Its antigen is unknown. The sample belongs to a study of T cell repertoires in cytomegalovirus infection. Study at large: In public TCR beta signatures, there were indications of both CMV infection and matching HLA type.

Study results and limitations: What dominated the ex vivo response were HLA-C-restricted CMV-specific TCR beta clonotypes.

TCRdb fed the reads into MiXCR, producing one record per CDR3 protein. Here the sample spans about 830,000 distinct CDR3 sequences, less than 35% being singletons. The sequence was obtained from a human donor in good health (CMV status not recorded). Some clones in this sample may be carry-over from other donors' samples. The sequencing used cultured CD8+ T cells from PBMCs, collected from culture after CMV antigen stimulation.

CDR3 DNA sequence: TGTGCCAGCAGCTTAGGTCTCGGTGAGGGTGATTCACCCCTCCACTTT. It encodes CASSLGLGEGDSPLHF. The chain joins TRBV5-6 to TRBJ1-6; D is ambiguous. V lost 2 bases, J lost 8 bases, and 17 bases lay in between. The germline gives CDR1 SGHDT, CDR2 YYEEEE. The CDR3 contains 16 residues.